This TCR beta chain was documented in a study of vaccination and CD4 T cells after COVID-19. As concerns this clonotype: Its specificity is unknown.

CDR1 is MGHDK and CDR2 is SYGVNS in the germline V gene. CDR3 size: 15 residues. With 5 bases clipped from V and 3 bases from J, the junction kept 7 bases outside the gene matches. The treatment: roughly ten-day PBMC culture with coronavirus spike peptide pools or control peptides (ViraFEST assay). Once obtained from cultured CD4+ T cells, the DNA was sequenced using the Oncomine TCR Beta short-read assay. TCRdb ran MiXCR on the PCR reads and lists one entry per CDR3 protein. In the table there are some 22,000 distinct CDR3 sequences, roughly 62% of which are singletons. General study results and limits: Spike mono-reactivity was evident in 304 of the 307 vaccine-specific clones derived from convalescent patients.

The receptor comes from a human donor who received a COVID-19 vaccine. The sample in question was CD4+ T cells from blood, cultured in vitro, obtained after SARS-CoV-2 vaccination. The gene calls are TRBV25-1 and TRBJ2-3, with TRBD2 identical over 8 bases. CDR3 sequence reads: CASSFTGGQTDTQYF. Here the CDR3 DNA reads TGTGCCAGCAGTTTCACGGGGGGGCAAACAGATACGCAGTATTTT.